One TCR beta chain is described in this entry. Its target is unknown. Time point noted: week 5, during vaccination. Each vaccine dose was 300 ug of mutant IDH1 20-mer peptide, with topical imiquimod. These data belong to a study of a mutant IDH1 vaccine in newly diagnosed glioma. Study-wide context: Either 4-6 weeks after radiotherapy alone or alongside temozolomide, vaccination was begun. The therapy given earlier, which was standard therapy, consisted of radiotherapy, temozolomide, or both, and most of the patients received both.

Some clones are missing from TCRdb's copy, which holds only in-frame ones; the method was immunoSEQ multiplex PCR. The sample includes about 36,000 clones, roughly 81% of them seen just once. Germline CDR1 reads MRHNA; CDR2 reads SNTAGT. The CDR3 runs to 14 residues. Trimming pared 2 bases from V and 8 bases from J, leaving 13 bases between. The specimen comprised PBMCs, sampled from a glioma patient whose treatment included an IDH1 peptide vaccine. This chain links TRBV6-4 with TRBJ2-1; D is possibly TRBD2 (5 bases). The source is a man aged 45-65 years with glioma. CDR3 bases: TGTGCCAGCAGTGACACGTCACCGGAGGATGAGCAGTTCTTC. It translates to CASSDTSPEDEQFF.